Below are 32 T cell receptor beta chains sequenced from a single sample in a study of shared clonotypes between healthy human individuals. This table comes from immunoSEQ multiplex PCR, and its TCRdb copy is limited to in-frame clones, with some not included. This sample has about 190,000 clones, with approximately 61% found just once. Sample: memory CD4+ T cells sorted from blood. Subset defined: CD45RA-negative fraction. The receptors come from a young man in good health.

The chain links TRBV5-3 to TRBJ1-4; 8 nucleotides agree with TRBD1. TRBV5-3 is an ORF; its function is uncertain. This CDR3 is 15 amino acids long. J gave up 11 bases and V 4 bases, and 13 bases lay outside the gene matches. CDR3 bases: TGTGCCAGAAGCCACCGACAGGGGATAGCGCGGAAACTGTTTTTT. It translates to CARSHRQGIARKLFF.

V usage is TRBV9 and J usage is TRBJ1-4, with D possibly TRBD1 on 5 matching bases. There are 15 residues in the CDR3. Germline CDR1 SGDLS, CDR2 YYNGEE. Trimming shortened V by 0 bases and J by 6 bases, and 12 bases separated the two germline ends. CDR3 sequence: CASSVEGREDEKLFF. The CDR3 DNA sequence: TGTGCCAGCAGCGTAGAGGGGCGGGAAGATGAAAAACTGTTTTTT. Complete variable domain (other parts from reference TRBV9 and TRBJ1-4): DSGVTQTPKHLITATGQRVTLRCSPRSGDLSVYWYQQSLDQGLQFLIQYYNGEERAKGNILERFSAQQFPDLHSELNLSSLELGDSALYFCASSVEGREDEKLFFGSGTQLSVL.

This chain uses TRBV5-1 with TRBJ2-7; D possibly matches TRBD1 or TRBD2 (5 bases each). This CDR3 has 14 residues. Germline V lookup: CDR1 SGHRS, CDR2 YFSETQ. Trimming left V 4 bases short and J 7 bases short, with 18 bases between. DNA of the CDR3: TGCGCCAGCAGCGGGGGACCGGGCCTGGGGGAGCAGTACTTC. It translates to CASSGGPGLGEQYF.

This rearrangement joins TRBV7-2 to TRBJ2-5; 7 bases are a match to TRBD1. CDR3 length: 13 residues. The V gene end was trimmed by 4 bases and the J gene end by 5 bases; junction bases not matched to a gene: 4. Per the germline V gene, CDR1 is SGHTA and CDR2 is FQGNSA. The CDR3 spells CASSSRGPETQYF. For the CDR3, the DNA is TGTGCCAGCAGCTCAAGGGGGCCTGAGACCCAGTACTTC.

CDR3 protein: CASSAQQGVGTEAFF. CDR3 coding DNA: TGTGCCAGCAGCGCCCAACAGGGGGTAGGTACTGAAGCTTTCTTT. The chain combines TRBV9 with TRBJ1-1, with 8 bases that match TRBD1. Germline-derived CDR1 and CDR2 are SGDLS and YYNGEE. The CDR3 extends over 15 amino acids. V lost 3 bases and J lost 5; bases outside the gene matches: 9.

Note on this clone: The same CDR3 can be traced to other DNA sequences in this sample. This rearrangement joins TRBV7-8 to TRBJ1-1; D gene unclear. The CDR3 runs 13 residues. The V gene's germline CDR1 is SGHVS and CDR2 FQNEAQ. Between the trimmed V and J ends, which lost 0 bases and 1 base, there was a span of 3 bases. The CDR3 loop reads CASSLAENTEAFF. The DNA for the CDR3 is TGTGCCAGCAGCTTAGCGGAGAACACTGAAGCTTTCTTT.

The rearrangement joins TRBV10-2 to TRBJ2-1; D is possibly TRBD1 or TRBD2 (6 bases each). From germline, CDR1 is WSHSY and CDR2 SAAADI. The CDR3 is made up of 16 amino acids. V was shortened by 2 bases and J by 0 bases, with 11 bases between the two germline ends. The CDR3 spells CASSEGGTSSYNEQFF. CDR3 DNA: TGCGCCAGCAGTGAGGGCGGGACAAGCTCCTACAATGAGCAGTTCTTC.

In DNA form, the CDR3 reads TGTGCCAGCAGAGAGACAGGGGTCGACTATGGCTACACCTTC. As protein: CASRETGVDYGYTF. V and J are TRBV28 and TRBJ1-2; 8 bases line up with TRBD1. Germline loops: CDR1 MDHEN, CDR2 SYDVKM. The length of the CDR3 is 14 residues. Trimming took 6 bases from V and 3 from J; bases not matched to a gene: 6.

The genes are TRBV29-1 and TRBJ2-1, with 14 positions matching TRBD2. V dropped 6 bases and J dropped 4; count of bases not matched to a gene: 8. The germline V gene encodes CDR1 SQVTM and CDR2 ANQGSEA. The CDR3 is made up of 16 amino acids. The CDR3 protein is CSVRLAGGPVYNEQFF. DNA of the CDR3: TGCAGCGTCCGACTAGCGGGAGGGCCAGTGTACAATGAGCAGTTCTTC.

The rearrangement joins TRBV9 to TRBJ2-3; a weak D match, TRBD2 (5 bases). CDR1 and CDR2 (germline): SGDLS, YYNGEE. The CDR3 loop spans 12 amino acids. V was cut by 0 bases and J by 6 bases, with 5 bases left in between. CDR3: CASSVVADTQYF. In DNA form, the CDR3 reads TGTGCCAGCAGCGTAGTAGCGGATACGCAGTATTTT.

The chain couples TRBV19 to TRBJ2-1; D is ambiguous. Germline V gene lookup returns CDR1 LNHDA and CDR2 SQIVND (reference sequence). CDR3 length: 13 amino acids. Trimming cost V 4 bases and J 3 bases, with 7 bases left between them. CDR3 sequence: CASSSGNYNEQFF. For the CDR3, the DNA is TGTGCCAGTAGTAGTGGGAACTACAATGAGCAGTTCTTC.

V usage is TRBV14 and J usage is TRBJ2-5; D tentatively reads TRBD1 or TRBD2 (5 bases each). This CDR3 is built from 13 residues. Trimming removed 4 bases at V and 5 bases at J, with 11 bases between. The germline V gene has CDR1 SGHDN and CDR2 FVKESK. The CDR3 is CASSRDLLETQYF. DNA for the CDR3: TGTGCCAGCAGCCGGGACCTCTTGGAGACCCAGTACTTC.

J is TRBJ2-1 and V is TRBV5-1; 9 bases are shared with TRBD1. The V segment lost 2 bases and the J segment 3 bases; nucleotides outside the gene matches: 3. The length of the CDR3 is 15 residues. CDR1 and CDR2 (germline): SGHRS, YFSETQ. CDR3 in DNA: TGCGCCAGCAGCTTACAGGGGGCGGGCTACAATGAGCAGTTCTTC. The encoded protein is CASSLQGAGYNEQFF.

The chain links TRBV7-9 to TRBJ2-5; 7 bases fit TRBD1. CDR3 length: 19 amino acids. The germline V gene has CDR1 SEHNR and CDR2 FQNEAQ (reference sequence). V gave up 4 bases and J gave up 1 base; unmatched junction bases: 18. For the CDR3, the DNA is TGTGCCAGCAGCTACCTGACAGGGATGTCTGTACATTTCCAAGAGACCCAGTACTTC. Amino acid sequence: CASSYLTGMSVHFQETQYF.

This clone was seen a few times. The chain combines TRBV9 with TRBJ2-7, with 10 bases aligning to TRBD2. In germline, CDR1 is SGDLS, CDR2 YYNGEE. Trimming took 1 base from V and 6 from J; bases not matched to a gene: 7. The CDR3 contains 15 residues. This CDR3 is CASSVSASGSSEQYF. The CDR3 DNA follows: TGTGCCAGCAGCGTAAGTGCTAGCGGGAGTTCCGAGCAGTACTTC.

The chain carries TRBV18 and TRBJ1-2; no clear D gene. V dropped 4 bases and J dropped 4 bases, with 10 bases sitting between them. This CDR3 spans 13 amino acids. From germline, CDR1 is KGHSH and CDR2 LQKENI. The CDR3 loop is CASSRGGSYGYTF. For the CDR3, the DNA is TGTGCCAGCTCACGGGGAGGGAGCTATGGCTACACCTTC.

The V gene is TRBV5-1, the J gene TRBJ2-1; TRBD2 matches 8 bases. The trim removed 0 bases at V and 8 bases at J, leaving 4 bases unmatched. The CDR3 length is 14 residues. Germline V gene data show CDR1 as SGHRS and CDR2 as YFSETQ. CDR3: CASSLDLSGDEQFF. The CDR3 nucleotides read TGCGCCAGCAGCTTGGATCTTAGCGGGGATGAGCAGTTCTTC.

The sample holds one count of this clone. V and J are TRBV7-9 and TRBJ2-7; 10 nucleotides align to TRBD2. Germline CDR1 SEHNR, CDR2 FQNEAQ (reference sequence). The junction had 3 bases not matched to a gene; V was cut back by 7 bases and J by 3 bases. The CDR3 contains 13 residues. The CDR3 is CASTSGSYYEQYF. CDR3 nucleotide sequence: TGTGCCAGCACTAGCGGGAGTTACTACGAGCAGTACTTC.

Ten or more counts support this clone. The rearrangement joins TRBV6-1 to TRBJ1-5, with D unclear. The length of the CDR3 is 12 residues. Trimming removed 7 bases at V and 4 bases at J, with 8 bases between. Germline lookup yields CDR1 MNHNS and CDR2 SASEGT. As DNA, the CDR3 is TGTGCCAGCAAAACTGGGAATCAGCCCCAGCATTTT. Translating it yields CASKTGNQPQHF.

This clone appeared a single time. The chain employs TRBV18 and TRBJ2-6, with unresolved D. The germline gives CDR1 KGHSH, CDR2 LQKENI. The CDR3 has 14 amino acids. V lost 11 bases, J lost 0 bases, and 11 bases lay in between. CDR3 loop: CASLASSGANVLTF. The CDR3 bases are TGTGCCTCCCTCGCGTCCTCTGGGGCCAACGTCCTGACTTTC.

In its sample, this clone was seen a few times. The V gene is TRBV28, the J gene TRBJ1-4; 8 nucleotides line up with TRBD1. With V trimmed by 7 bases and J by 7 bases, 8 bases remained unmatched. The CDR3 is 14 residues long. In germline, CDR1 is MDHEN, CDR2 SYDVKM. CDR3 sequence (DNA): TGTGCCAGCAATACGGGACAGGTTACTGAAAAACTGTTTTTT. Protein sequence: CASNTGQVTEKLFF.

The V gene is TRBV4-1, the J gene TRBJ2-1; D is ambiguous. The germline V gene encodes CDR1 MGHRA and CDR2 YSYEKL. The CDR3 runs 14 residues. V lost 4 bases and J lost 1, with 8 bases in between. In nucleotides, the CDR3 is TGCGCCAGCAGCCCCGATCCTTCCTACAATGAGCAGTTCTTC. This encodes CASSPDPSYNEQFF.

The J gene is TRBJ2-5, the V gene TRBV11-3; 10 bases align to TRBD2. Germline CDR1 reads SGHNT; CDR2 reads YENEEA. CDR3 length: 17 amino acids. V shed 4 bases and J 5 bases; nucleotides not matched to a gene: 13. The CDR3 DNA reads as TGTGCCAGCAGCTCCGGTAGAGCGGGAGGGCCGGGGGAGACCCAGTACTTC. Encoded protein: CASSSGRAGGPGETQYF.

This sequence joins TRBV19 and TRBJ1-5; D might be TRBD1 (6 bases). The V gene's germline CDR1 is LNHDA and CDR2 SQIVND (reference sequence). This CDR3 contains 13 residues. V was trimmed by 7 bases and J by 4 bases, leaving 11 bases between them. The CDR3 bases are TGTGCCAGTATGGGACAAGGAAATCAGCCCCAGCATTTT. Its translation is CASMGQGNQPQHF.

This CDR3 reads CATLAQGLGTDTQYF. The CDR3 coding sequence is TGTGCCACCCTAGCACAGGGCCTCGGCACAGATACGCAGTATTTT. The chain combines TRBV10-3 with TRBJ2-3, with D tentatively TRBD1 (6 bases). Germline CDR1 ENHRY, CDR2 SYGVKD. The germline V and J ends were trimmed by 10 bases and 1 base, with 18 bases remaining between them. There are 15 residues in the CDR3.

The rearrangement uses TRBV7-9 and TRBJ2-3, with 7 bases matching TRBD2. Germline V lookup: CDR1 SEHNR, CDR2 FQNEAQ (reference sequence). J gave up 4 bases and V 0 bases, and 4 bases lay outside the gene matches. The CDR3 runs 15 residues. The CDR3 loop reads CASSLAGGLSDTQYF. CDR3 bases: TGTGCCAGCAGCTTAGCGGGAGGGCTTTCAGATACGCAGTATTTT. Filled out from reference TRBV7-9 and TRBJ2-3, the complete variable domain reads DTGVSQNPRHKITKRGQNVTFRCDPISEHNRLYWYRQTLGQGPEFLTYFQNEAQLEKSRLLSDRFSAERPKGSFSTLEIQRTEQGDSAMYLCASSLAGGLSDTQYFGPGTRLTVL.

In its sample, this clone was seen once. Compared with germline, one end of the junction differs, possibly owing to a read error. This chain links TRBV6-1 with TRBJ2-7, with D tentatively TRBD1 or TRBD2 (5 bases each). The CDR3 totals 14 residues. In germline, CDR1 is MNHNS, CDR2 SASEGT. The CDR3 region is CACSRDGNSYEQYF. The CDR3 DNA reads TGTGCCTGCAGCCGGGACGGTAATTCCTACGAGCAGTACTTC.

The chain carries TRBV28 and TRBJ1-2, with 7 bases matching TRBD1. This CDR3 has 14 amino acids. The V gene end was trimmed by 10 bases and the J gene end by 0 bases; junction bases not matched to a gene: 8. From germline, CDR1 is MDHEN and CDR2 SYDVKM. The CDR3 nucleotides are TGTGCCACTCGACAGGGAGGGACTAACTATGGCTACACCTTC. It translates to CATRQGGTNYGYTF.

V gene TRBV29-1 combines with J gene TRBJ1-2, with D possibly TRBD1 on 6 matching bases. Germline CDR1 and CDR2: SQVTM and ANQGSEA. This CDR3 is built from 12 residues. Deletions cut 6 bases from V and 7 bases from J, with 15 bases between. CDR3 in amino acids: CSVVQGGSGYTF. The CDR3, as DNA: TGCAGCGTAGTACAGGGAGGGTCTGGCTACACCTTC.

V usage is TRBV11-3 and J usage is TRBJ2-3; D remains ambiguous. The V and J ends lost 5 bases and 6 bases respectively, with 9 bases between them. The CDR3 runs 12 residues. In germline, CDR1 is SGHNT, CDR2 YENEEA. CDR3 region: CASSPRRDTQYF. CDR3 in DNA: TGTGCCAGCAGCCCCAGGCGGGATACGCAGTATTTT.

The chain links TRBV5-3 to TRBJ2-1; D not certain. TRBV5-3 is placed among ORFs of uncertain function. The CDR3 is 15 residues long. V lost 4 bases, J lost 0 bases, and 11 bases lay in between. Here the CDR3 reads CARSHRSSSYNEQFF. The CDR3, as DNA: TGTGCCAGAAGCCACCGATCAAGCTCCTACAATGAGCAGTTCTTC.

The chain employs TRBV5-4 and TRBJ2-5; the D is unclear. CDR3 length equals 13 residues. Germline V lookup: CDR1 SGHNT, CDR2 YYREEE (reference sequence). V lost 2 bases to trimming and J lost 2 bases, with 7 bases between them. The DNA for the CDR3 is TGTGCCAGCAGCTTTTCGGAACAAGAGACCCAGTACTTC. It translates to CASSFSEQETQYF.